Below, one TCR beta chain is given with its context. The data originate from a study of blood T cell repertoires in COVID-19. About the study: Whether acute or convalescent, the COVID-19 samples came from the United States, Italy and Spain.

Germline V gene data show CDR1 as MGHRA and CDR2 as YSYEKL. CDR3 length equals 16 residues. The J segment lost 7 bases and the V segment lost 1 base, leaving 8 bases of the junction unmatched. Authors' methods: It was from reference gene primer amplification that nucleated cell counts were estimated. The data were produced by immunoSEQ multiplex PCR, yet TCRdb's version contains in-frame clones alone and is incomplete. The V and J calls and clone size come from that table; D and trimming were worked out from the DNA. The repertoire holds tens of thousands of clones, over 75% seen once, with approximately 15% in the top ten.

This sequence joins TRBV4-1 and TRBJ2-1; TRBD1 agrees at 9 bases. The sample was peripheral blood. The sequence was obtained from a man older than 75 with acute or convalescent COVID-19. The CDR3 loop is CASSQARTGARNEQFF. CDR3 DNA sequence: TGCGCCAGCAGCCAAGCCAGGACAGGGGCGCGAAATGAGCAGTTCTTC.